This entry features one T cell receptor (beta chain) sequence. Its target is not known. Trimming at V came to 6 bases and at J to 3 bases, leaving 4 bases not matched to a gene. The CDR3 is 13 amino acids. Germline lookup yields CDR1 SNHLY and CDR2 FYNNEI. The data were taken from a study of identical twins. General study points: Possibly, invariant MAIT and iNKT cells partly confounded zero-insertion analyses.

TCRdb reprocessed the 5' RACE reads via MiXCR and lists one record per CDR3 protein. The sample records about 550,000 distinct CDR3 sequences, 20% to 25% being singletons. The same data also went into a second study, on yellow fever vaccine responses in identical twins.

This sequence originates from a woman aged 18-35 years in good health. Sequenced: CD4+ T cells sorted from blood. The chain has TRBV2 and TRBJ2-7; TRBD2 matches at 8 bases. Here the CDR3 reads CASRAGGVYEQYF. CDR3 DNA: TGTGCCAGCAGGGCGGGGGGAGTCTACGAGCAGTACTTC.